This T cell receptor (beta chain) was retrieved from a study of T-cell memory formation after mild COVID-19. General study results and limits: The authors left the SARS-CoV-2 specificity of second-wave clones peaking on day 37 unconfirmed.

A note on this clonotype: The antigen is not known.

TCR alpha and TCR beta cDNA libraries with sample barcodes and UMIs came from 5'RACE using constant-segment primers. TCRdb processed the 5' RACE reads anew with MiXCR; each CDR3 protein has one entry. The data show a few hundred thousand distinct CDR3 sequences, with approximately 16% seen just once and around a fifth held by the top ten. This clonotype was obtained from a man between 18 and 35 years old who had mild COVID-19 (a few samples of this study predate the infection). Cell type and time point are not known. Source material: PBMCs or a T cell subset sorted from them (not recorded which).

For the CDR3, the DNA is TGTGCCAGCAAAATCGGGACACCTAATGAAAAACTGTTTTTT. This encodes CASKIGTPNEKLFF. This sequence joins TRBV5-5 and TRBJ1-4, with TRBD1 as a possible D gene (6 bases). Germline V lookup: CDR1 SGHKS, CDR2 YYEKEE (reference sequence). The CDR3 contains 14 residues. The V end was cut by 6 bases, the J end by 3 bases, with 12 bases between.